This TCR beta chain was recorded in a study of cytomegalovirus exposure and HLA in healthy donors. The PCR had 60 Vbeta and 13 Jbeta primers. Clones were sequenced by immunoSEQ multiplex PCR, and TCRdb holds only the in-frame ones, with some missing. The data include about 130,000 clones; the top ten clones carry approximately 1%. Study findings and constraints: Later analysis suggested most CMV-associated TCR beta chains were HLA-restricted. Some segments of the V type, notably TRBV6-2 and TRBV6-3, were excluded as indistinguishable.

Healthy bone marrow donors made up the donor group. Germline loops: CDR1 SGHKS, CDR2 YYEKEE (reference sequence). V lost 4 bases to trimming and J lost 4 bases, with 12 bases between them. CDR3 length: 13 amino acids. Concerning this clone itself: Antigen specificity is unknown.

This sequence joins TRBV5-5 and TRBJ2-7; D might be TRBD2 (5 bases). The sequenced sample was PBMCs. The source is a man aged 18 to 29 in good health and CMV-seronegative. In DNA form, the CDR3 reads TGTGCCAGCAGCCCGGAGGATCCATACGAGCAGTACTTC. It codes for CASSPEDPYEQYF.